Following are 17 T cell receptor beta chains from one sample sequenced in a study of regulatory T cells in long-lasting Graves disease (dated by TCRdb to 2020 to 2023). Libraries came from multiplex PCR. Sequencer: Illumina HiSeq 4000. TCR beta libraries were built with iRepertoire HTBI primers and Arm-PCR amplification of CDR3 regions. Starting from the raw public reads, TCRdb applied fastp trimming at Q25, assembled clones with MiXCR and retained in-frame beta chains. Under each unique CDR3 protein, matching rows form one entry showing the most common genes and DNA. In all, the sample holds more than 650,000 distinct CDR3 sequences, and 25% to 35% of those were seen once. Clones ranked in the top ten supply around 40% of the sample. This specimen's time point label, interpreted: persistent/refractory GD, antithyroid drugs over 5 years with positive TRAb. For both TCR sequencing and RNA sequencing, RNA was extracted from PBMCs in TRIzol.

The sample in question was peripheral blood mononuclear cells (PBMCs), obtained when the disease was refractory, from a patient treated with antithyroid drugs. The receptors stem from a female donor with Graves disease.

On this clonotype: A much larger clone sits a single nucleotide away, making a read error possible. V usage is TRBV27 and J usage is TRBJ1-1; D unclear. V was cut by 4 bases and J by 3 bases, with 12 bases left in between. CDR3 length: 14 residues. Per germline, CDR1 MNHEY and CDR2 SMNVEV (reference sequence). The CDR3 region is CASSWRIRDTEAFF. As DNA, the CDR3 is TGTGCCAGCAGTTGGAGAATAAGGGACACTGAAGCTTTCTTT.

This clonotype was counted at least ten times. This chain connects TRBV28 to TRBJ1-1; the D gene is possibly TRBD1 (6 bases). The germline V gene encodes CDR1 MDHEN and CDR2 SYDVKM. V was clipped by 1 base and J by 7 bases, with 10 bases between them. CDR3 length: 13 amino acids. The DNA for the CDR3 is TGTGCCAGCAGTTTATACAGGGAAAGTGAAGCTTTCTTT. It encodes CASSLYRESEAFF. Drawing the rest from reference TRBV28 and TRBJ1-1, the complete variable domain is DVKVTQSSRYLVKRTGEKVFLECVQDMDHENMFWYRQDPGLGLRLIYFSYDVKMKEKGDIPEGYSVSREKKERFSLILESASTNQTSMYLCASSLYRESEAFFGQGTRLTVV.

The CDR3 sequence is CASSVLGGSGIGEQYF. In nucleotides, the CDR3 is TGTGCCAGCAGTGTGCTGGGGGGTTCGGGGATTGGCGAGCAGTACTTC. V and J are TRBV6-1 and TRBJ2-7, with a tentative D call TRBD2 (6 bases). Germline V lookup: CDR1 MNHNS, CDR2 SASEGT. V lost 4 bases to trimming and J lost 6 bases, with 22 bases between them. This CDR3 comprises 16 residues.

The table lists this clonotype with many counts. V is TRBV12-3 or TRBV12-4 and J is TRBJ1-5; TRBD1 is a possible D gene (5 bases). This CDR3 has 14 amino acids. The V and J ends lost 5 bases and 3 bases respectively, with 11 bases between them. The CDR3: CASSPGRLNQPQHF. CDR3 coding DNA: TGTGCCAGCAGTCCGGGGCGGCTCAATCAGCCCCAGCATTTT.

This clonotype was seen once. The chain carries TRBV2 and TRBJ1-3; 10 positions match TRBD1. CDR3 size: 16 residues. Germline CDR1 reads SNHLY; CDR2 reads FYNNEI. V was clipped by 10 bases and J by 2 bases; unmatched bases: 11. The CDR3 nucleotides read TGTGCCATAGCTTCCGGGACAGGGGAGGCTGGAAACACCATATATTTT. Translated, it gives CAIASGTGEAGNTIYF.

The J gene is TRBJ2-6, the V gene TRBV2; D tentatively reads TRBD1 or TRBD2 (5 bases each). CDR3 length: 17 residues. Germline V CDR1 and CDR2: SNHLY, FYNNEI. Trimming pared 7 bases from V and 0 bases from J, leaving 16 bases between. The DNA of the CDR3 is TGTGCCAGCACCGAGAGGGGAGTGCGCTCTGGGGCCAACGTCCTGACTTTC. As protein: CASTERGVRSGANVLTF.

The CDR3 region is CASRRQGINYGYTF. The CDR3 region has the DNA TGTGCCAGCAGAAGACAGGGGATTAACTATGGCTACACCTTC. V is TRBV12-3 or TRBV12-4 and J is TRBJ1-2; 8 bases line up with TRBD1. This CDR3 spans 14 amino acids. Trimming at V came to 6 bases and at J to 1 base, leaving 4 bases not matched to a gene.

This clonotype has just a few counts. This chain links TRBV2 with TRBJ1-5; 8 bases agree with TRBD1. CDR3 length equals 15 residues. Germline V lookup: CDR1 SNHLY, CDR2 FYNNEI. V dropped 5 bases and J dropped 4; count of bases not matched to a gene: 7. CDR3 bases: TGTGCCAGCAGTTCCCGGACAGGGAATAATCAGCCCCAGCATTTT. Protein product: CASSSRTGNNQPQHF.

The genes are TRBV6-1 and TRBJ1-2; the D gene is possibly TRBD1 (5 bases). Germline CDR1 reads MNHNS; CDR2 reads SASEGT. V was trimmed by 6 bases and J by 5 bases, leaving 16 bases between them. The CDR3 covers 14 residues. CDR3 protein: CASRGDTAIYGYTF. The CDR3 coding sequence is TGTGCCAGCAGGGGGGATACAGCGATATATGGCTACACCTTC.

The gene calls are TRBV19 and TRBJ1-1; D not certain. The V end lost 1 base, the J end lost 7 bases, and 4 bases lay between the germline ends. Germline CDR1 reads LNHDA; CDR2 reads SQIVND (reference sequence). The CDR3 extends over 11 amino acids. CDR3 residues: CASSIGLEAFF. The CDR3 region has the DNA TGTGCCAGTAGTATAGGTCTTGAAGCTTTCTTT.

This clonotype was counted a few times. In DNA form, the CDR3 reads TGTGCCAGCAGCCCCTTCCGGGACAGTCATGGCTACACCTTC. This codes for CASSPFRDSHGYTF. V usage is TRBV7-9 and J usage is TRBJ1-2, with TRBD1 identical over 7 bases. The CDR3 totals 14 residues. Germline V gives CDR1 SEHNR, CDR2 FQNEAQ (reference sequence). V was pared by 5 bases and J by 6 bases, with 9 bases of the junction left unmatched.

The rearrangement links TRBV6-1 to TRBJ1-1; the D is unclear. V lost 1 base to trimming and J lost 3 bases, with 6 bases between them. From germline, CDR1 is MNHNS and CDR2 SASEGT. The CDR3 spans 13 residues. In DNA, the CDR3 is TGTGCCAGCAGTGAAGAGAGGTACACTGAAGCTTTCTTT. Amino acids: CASSEERYTEAFF.

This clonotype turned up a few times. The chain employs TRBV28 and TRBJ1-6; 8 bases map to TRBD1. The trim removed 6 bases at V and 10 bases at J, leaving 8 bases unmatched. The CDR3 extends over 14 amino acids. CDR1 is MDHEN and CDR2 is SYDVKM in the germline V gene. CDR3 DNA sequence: TGTGCCAGCAGAGAGACAGGGGTGGACTCACCCCTCCACTTT. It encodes CASRETGVDSPLHF.

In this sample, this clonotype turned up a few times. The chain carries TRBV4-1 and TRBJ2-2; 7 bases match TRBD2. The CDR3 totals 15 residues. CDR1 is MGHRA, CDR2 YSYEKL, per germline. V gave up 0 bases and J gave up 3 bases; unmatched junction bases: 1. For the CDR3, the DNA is TGCGCCAGCAGCCAAGAGGGGGGGTACACCGGGGAGCTGTTTTTT. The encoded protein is CASSQEGGYTGELFF.

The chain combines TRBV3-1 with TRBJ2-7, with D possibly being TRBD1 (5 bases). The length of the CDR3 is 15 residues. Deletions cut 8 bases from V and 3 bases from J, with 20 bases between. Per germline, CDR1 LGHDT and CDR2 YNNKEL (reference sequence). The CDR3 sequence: CASGRIGHESYEQYF. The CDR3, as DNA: TGTGCCAGCGGAAGGATTGGACACGAAAGCTACGAGCAGTACTTC.

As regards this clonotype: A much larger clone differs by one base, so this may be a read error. The CDR3, as DNA: TGTGCCAGCACTCCTTTTCCAGACAATAACTATGGCTACACCTTC. It specifies CASTPFPDNNYGYTF. This chain connects TRBV2 to TRBJ1-2; D not resolved. Germline loops: CDR1 SNHLY, CDR2 FYNNEI. The germline V and J ends were trimmed by 7 bases and 1 base, with 16 bases remaining between them. The CDR3 loop spans 15 amino acids.

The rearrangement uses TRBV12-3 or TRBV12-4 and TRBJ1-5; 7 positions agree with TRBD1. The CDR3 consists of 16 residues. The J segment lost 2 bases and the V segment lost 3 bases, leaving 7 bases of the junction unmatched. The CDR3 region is CASSFTGGGGNQPQHF. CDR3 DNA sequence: TGTGCCAGCAGTTTCACAGGAGGGGGCGGCAATCAGCCCCAGCATTTT.